These T cell receptor beta chains were read from a single sample in a study of blood T cell repertoires in COVID-19. Profiled with immunoSEQ multiplex PCR; TCRdb holds only in-frame clones, not every one. The data show 200,000 or so clones, 79% seen once. The material sequenced was peripheral blood. These receptors originate from a man aged 55 to 69 with active or convalescent COVID-19. The CDR3 runs from the conserved cysteine through the conserved F or W. D genes are given only for firm matches. The listing skips clone size in some rows; elsewhere it reads once, few, many or a size class.

D,size,V,J,CDR3,DNA
NA,few,TRBV2,TRBJ2-7,CASQGLVYEQYF,TGTGCCAGCCAGGGGTTAGTATACGAGCAGTACTTC
NA,few,TRBV7-3,TRBJ2-6,CASSLAGRGSGANVLTF,TGTGCCAGCAGCTTAGCAGGACGGGGCTCTGGGGCCAACGTCCTGACTTTC
TRBD1,NA,TRBV18,TRBJ2-3,CASSPPGTGPTDTQYF,TGTGCCAGCTCACCACCGGGGACAGGGCCCACAGATACGCAGTATTTT
NA,NA,TRBV29-1,TRBJ1-5,CSVGGAGQPQHF,TGCAGCGTTGGGGGCGCAGGGCAGCCCCAGCATTTT
TRBD1,few,TRBV14,TRBJ1-2,CASSEGQGYGYTF,TGTGCCAGCAGCGAGGGACAGGGGTATGGCTACACCTTC
NA,NA,TRBV14,TRBJ2-7,CASSQLSGQAYEQYF,TGTGCCAGCAGCCAACTCTCAGGCCAGGCCTACGAGCAGTACTTC
TRBD1,NA,TRBV10-3,TRBJ2-1,CAIRGQVDNEQFF,TGTGCCATCAGGGGACAGGTTGACAATGAGCAGTTCTTC
TRBD2,NA,TRBV5-4,TRBJ2-2,CASSLAPSGRGDTGELFF,TGTGCCAGCAGCTTGGCCCCTAGCGGGAGGGGGGACACCGGGGAGCTGTTTTTT
NA,NA,TRBV18,TRBJ2-7,CASSPGTTYEQYF,TGTGCCAGCTCACCGGGCACGACCTACGAGCAGTACTTC
TRBD2,NA,TRBV7-3,TRBJ2-3,CASSPGSGSTDTQYF,TGTGCCAGCAGCCCGGGGAGCGGGAGTACAGATACGCAGTATTTT
TRBD1,few,TRBV29-1,TRBJ2-1,CSVGTGGNEQFF,TGCAGCGTTGGGACAGGGGGCAATGAGCAGTTCTTC
TRBD2,few,TRBV5-1,TRBJ2-1,CASSLTGRLAGHNEQFF,TGCGCCAGCAGCTTGACGGGCAGACTAGCGGGACACAATGAGCAGTTCTTC
TRBD1,NA,TRBV6-2/TRBV6-3,TRBJ2-2,CASSDGQGRGAGELFF,TGTGCCAGCAGCGACGGACAGGGTAGGGGAGCCGGGGAGCTGTTTTTT
NA,NA,TRBV18,TRBJ2-7,CASTLGQNYEQYF,TGTGCCAGCACGCTGGGACAAAACTACGAGCAGTACTTC
TRBD1,NA,TRBV6-5,TRBJ1-1,CASSYQGANHHTEAFF,TGTGCCAGCAGTTATCAGGGGGCGAACCATCACACTGAAGCTTTCTTT
TRBD2,NA,TRBV27,TRBJ2-3,CASSFMGTKFSTVSQYF,TGTGCCAGCAGTTTTATGGGGACTAAGTTTTCAACAGTGTCGCAGTATTTT
NA,NA,TRBV30,TRBJ2-2,CAWSGYQEGTGELFF,TGTGCCTGGAGTGGGTACCAGGAGGGCACCGGGGAGCTGTTTTTT
TRBD1,NA,TRBV6-6,TRBJ2-7,CASSSTRTGASEQYF,TGTGCCAGCAGTTCCACTCGGACAGGGGCAAGCGAGCAGTACTTC
NA,NA,TRBV7-2,TRBJ2-5,CASSYQGGREQTQYF,TGTGCCAGCAGCTATCAGGGGGGCCGGGAACAGACCCAGTACTTC
TRBD2,NA,TRBV9,TRBJ2-3,CASSLLAGGPLNTQYF,TGTGCCAGCAGCCTCCTAGCGGGAGGTCCTCTAAATACGCAGTATTTT
NA,NA,TRBV5-1,TRBJ1-4,CASRGSGSEKLFF,TGCGCCAGCCGGGGGTCGGGGAGTGAAAAACTGTTTTTT
TRBD1,NA,TRBV28,TRBJ1-2,CASSRDRHGYTF,TGTGCCAGCAGCCGGGACAGACATGGCTACACCTTC
NA,once,TRBV5-5,TRBJ2-7,CASSLGGDEQYF,TGTGCCAGCAGCCTCGGGGGAGACGAGCAGTACTTC
TRBD1,few,TRBV6-1,TRBJ1-4,CASSENRGYEKLFF,TGTGCCAGCAGTGAGAACAGGGGGTATGAAAAACTGTTTTTT
TRBD1,NA,TRBV24-1,TRBJ1-2,CATSDTGQDLYGYTF,TGTGCCACCAGTGATACCGGACAGGACCTCTATGGCTACACCTTC
TRBD1,NA,TRBV24-1,TRBJ2-7,CATSDRVTYEQYF,TGTGCCACCAGCGACAGGGTCACCTACGAGCAGTACTTC
TRBD2,NA,TRBV10-3,TRBJ2-3,CAIRGVEYTDTQYF,TGTGCCATCCGGGGGGTTGAATACACAGATACGCAGTATTTT
TRBD2,NA,TRBV5-1,TRBJ2-7,CASRAGSGNTYEQYF,TGCGCCAGCAGGGCCGGTAGCGGGAACACCTACGAGCAGTACTTC
NA,NA,TRBV4-3,TRBJ2-1,CASSQGQGRYNEQFF,TGCGCCAGCAGCCAAGGGCAGGGTAGGTACAATGAGCAGTTCTTC
NA,NA,TRBV18,TRBJ1-2,CASSPPGKANYGYTF,TGTGCCAGCTCACCACCGGGCAAGGCTAACTATGGCTACACCTTC
TRBD1,NA,TRBV18,TRBJ1-3,CASSRDRNSGNTIYF,TGTGCCAGCTCTCGGGACAGGAACTCTGGAAACACCATATATTTT
NA,NA,TRBV5-4,TRBJ1-6,CASSPQQSNSPLHF,TGTGCCAGCAGCCCTCAACAGAGTAATTCACCCCTCCACTTT
NA,NA,TRBV27,TRBJ2-2,CASSRGQNTGELFF,TGTGCCAGCAGCCGGGGACAAAACACCGGGGAGCTGTTTTTT
TRBD1,NA,TRBV11-1,TRBJ2-7,CASSTRDSTYEQYF,TGTGCCAGCAGCACTCGGGACAGTACCTACGAGCAGTACTTC
TRBD1,NA,TRBV14,TRBJ1-1,CASSQEAGQGPSFTEAFF,TGTGCCAGCAGCCAAGAGGCAGGACAGGGGCCCTCGTTCACTGAAGCTTTCTTT
NA,few,TRBV5-8,TRBJ2-1,CASSLSAYHNEQFF,TGTGCCAGCAGCTTATCAGCGTATCACAATGAGCAGTTCTTC
TRBD1,once,TRBV28,TRBJ1-2,CASSPGQGYGYTF,TGTGCCAGCAGCCCGGGACAGGGCTATGGCTACACCTTC
TRBD1,once,TRBV2,TRBJ2-5,CASSVNRGDQETQYF,TGTGCCAGCAGTGTGAACAGGGGGGACCAAGAGACCCAGTACTTC
NA,NA,TRBV18,TRBJ2-3,CASSPYREKGTDTQYF,TGTGCCAGCTCACCATATCGGGAGAAAGGCACAGATACGCAGTATTTT
NA,few,TRBV7-8,TRBJ2-5,CASSQAVETQYF,TGTGCCAGCAGCCAGGCGGTGGAGACCCAGTACTTC
TRBD2,NA,TRBV27,TRBJ2-3,CASSKSGGRNTDTQYF,TGTGCCAGCAGCAAATCGGGCGGGAGGAACACAGATACGCAGTATTTT
NA,once,TRBV7-2,TRBJ1-1,CASSLFFRRGSNTEAFF,TGTGCCAGCAGCCTGTTTTTCCGCAGGGGTTCGAACACTGAAGCTTTCTTT
NA,NA,TRBV24-1,TRBJ2-3,CATSEAYSGSTDTQYF,TGTGCCACCAGTGAGGCGTATAGCGGCAGCACAGATACGCAGTATTTT
NA,medium-sized,TRBV29-1,TRBJ2-1,CSVVPYLEENEQFF,TGCAGCGTGGTTCCTTATTTGGAGGAGAATGAGCAGTTCTTC
NA,few,TRBV19,TRBJ1-6,CASSITPTGRSSLHF,TGTGCCAGTAGTATAACCCCGACAGGCCGAAGCTCCCTCCACTTT
NA,NA,TRBV11-3,TRBJ2-5,CASSLGGRGTQYF,TGTGCCAGCAGCCTTGGAGGGCGCGGGACCCAGTACTTC
NA,NA,TRBV7-9,TRBJ2-7,CASSWDTNYEQYF,TGTGCCAGCAGCTGGGACACGAACTACGAGCAGTACTTC
NA,NA,TRBV19,TRBJ2-1,CASSIPPLDQGTGEQFF,TGTGCCAGTAGTATTCCCCCTCTAGATCAAGGAACTGGGGAGCAGTTCTTC
NA,once,TRBV10-3,TRBJ2-5,CAISESARGKETQYF,TGTGCCATCAGTGAGTCTGCCAGGGGAAAAGAGACCCAGTACTTC
TRBD2,NA,TRBV11-3,TRBJ2-1,CASSSMTSGGPRSEQFF,TGTGCCAGCAGCTCCATGACTAGCGGGGGCCCTCGTAGTGAGCAGTTCTTC
TRBD2,NA,TRBV9,TRBJ2-3,CASSLSVLATSTDTQYF,TGTGCCAGCAGCCTATCAGTACTAGCGACTAGCACAGATACGCAGTATTTT
NA,NA,TRBV6-5,TRBJ2-7,CASSRAGSSYEQYF,TGTGCCAGCTCCCGGGCGGGTAGCTCCTACGAGCAGTACTTC
NA,NA,TRBV5-4,TRBJ1-4,CASSLPLSEKLFF,TGTGCCAGCAGCTTGCCTCTTAGTGAAAAACTGTTTTTT
NA,NA,TRBV4-3,TRBJ1-1,CASSRYREGSTEAFF,TGCGCCAGCAGCCGGTACAGGGAAGGAAGCACTGAAGCTTTCTTT
TRBD2,few,TRBV7-6,TRBJ2-7,CASSYGLAGVYEQYF,TGTGCCAGCAGCTACGGACTAGCGGGAGTTTACGAGCAGTACTTC
NA,few,TRBV11-2,TRBJ2-1,CASSPPSALNEQFF,TGTGCCAGCAGCCCCCCTAGCGCCCTTAATGAGCAGTTCTTC